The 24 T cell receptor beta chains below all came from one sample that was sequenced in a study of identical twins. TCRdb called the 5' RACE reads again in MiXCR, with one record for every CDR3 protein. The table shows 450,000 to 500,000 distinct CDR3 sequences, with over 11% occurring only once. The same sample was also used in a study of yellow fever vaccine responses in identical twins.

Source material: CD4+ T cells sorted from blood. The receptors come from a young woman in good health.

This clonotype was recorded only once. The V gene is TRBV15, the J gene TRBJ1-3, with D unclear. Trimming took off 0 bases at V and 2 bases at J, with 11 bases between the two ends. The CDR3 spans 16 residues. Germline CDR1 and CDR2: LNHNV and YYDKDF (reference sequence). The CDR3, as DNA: TGTGCCACCAGCAGAGACAGGACTGGGGCTGGAAACACCATATATTTT. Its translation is CATSRDRTGAGNTIYF.

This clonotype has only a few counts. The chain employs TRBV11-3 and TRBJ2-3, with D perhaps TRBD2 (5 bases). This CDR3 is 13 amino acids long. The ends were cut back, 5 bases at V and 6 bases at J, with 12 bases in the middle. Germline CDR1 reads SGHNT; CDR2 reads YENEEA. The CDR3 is CASSRGVGDTQYF. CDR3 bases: TGTGCCAGCAGCCGGGGTGTGGGGGATACGCAGTATTTT.

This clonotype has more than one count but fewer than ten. CDR3: CASSYSGGTNTGELFF. CDR3 nucleotides: TGTGCCAGCAGTTACTCCGGGGGGACGAACACCGGGGAGCTGTTTTTT. This chain joins TRBV6-2 or TRBV6-3 and TRBJ2-2; 7 bases agree with TRBD2. Germline lookup yields CDR1 MNHEY and CDR2 SVGEGT. V lost 0 bases to trimming and J lost 0 bases; unmatched junction nucleotides: 1. The CDR3 loop spans 16 amino acids.

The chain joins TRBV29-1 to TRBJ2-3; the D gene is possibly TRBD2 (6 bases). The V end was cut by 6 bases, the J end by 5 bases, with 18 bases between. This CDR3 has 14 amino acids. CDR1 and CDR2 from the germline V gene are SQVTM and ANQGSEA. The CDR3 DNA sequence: TGCAGCGTGGGGGGACGGGGGTTTAAAGATACGCAGTATTTT. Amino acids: CSVGGRGFKDTQYF.

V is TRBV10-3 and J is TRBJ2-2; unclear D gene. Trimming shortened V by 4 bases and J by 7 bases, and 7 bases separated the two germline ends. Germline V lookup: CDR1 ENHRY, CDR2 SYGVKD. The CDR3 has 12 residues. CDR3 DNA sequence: TGTGCCATCAGTGGGTTTGGCGGGGAGCTGTTTTTT. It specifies CAISGFGGELFF.

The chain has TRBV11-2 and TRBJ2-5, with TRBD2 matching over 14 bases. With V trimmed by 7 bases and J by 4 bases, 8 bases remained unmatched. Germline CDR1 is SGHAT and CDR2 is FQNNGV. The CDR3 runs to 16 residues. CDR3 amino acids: CASKRLAGGPGETQYF. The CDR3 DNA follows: TGTGCCAGCAAAAGACTAGCGGGAGGGCCAGGAGAGACCCAGTACTTC.

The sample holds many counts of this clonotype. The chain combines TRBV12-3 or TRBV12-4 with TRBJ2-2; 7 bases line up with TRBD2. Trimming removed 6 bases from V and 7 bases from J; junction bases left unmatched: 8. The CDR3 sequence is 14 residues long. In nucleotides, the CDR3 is TGTGCCAGCAGGCGTCAGACTAGCAACGGGGAGCTGTTTTTT. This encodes CASRRQTSNGELFF.

The CDR3 nucleotides read TGCAGCGTTGAATTGGACCTTAATCAGCCCCAGCATTTT. Residues: CSVELDLNQPQHF. The J gene is TRBJ1-5, the V gene TRBV29-1; D remains ambiguous. Between the trimmed V and J ends, which lost 2 bases and 4 bases, there was a span of 9 bases. CDR1 is SQVTM and CDR2 is ANQGSEA in the germline V gene. The CDR3 is 13 amino acids.

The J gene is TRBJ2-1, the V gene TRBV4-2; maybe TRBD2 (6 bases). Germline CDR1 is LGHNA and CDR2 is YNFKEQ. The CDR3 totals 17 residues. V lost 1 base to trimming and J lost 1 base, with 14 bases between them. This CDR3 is CASSQVWDFTSYNEQFF. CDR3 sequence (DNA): TGTGCCAGCAGCCAAGTATGGGACTTTACATCCTACAATGAGCAGTTCTTC.

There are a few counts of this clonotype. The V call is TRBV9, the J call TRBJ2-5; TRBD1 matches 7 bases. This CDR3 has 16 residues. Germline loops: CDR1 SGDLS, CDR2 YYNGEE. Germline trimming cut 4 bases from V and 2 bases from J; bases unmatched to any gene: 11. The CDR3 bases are TGTGCCAGCAGCCAAGCGCGAGGACAGGCACAAGAGACCCAGTACTTC. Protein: CASSQARGQAQETQYF.

The chain's CDR3 is CASSRTGTSGSLNEQFF. CDR3 bases: TGCGCCAGCAGCAGAACCGGGACTAGCGGGAGTCTCAATGAGCAGTTCTTC. The rearrangement links TRBV5-1 to TRBJ2-1; 14 bases are shared with TRBD2. The CDR3 covers 17 residues. V shed 4 bases, J shed 6 bases, and the junction held 9 bases outside the gene matches. CDR1 and CDR2 from the germline V gene are SGHRS and YFSETQ. The full variable domain, completed using reference TRBV5-1 and TRBJ2-1, is KAGVTQTPRYLIKTRGQQVTLSCSPISGHRSVSWYQQTPGQGLQFLFEYFSETQRNKGNFPGRFSGRQFSNSRSEMNVSTLELGDSALYLCASSRTGTSGSLNEQFFGPGTRLTVL.

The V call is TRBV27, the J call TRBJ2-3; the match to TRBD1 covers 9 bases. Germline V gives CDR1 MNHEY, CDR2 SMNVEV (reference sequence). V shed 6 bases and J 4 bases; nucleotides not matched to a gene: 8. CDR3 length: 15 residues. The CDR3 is CASSDRGTGSDTQYF. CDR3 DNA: TGTGCCAGCAGCGATAGAGGGACAGGGTCAGATACGCAGTATTTT.

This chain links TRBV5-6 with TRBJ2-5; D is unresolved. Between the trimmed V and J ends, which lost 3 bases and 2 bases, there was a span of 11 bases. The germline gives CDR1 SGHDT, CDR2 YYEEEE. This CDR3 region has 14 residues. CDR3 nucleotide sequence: TGTGCCAGCAGCTACCCCTGGAAACAAGAGACCCAGTACTTC. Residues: CASSYPWKQETQYF.

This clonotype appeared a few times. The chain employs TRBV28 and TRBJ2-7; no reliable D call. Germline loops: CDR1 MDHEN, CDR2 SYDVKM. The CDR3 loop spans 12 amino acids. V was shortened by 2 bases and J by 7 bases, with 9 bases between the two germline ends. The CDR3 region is CASSLAAWEQYF. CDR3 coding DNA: TGTGCCAGCAGTTTAGCCGCTTGGGAGCAGTACTTC. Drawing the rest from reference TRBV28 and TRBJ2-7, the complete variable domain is DVKVTQSSRYLVKRTGEKVFLECVQDMDHENMFWYRQDPGLGLRLIYFSYDVKMKEKGDIPEGYSVSREKKERFSLILESASTNQTSMYLCASSLAAWEQYFGPGTRLTVT.

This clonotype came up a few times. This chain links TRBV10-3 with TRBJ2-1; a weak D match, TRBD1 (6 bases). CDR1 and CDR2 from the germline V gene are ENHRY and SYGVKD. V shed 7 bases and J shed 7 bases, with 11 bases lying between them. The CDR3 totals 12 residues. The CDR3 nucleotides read TGTGCCATCAAAGGGGGTGGGAATGAGCAGTTCTTC. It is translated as CAIKGGGNEQFF.

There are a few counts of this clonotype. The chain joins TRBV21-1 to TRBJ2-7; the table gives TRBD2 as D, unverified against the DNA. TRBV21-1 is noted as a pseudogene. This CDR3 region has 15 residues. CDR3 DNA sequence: TGTGCCAGCAGCAAAGATAGGACTAGCGGCTACGAGCAGTACTTC. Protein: CASSKDRTSGYEQYF.

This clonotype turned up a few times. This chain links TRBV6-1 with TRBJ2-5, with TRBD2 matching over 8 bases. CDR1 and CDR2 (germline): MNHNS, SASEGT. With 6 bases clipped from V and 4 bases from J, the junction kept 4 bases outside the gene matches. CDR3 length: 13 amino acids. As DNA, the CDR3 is TGTGCCAGCAGGGGAGCGGGAGTAGAGACCCAGTACTTC. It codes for CASRGAGVETQYF.

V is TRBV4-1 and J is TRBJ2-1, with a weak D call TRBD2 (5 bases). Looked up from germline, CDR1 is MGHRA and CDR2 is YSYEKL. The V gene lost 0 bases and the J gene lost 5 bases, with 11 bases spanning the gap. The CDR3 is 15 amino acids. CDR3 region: CASSQDAGLNNEQFF. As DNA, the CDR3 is TGCGCCAGCAGCCAAGACGCGGGTTTAAACAATGAGCAGTTCTTC.

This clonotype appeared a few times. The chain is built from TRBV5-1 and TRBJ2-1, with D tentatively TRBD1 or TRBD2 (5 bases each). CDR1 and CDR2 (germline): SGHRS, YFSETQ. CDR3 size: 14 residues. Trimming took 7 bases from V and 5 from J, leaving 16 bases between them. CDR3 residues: CASARDRQHNEQFF. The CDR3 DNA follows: TGCGCCAGCGCCCGGGACCGGCAACACAATGAGCAGTTCTTC.

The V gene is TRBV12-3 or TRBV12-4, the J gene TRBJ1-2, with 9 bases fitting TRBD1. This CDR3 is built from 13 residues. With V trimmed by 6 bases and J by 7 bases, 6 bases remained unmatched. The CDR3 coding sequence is TGTGCCAGCAGCTCGGGACAGGGCGGTGGCTACACCTTC. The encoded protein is CASSSGQGGGYTF.

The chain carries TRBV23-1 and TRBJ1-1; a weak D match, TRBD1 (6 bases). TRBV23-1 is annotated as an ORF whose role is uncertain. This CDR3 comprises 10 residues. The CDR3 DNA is TGCGTCCCATCGCCGACAGGAGCTTTCTTT. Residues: CVPSPTGAFF.

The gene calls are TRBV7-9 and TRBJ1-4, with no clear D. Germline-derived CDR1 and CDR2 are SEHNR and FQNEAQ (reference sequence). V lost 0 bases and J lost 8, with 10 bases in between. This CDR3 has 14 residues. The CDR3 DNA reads TGTGCCAGCAGCTTAGCGAGAGGAAAGGAAAAACTGTTTTTT. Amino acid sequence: CASSLARGKEKLFF. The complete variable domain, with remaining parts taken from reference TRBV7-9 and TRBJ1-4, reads DTGVSQNPRHKITKRGQNVTFRCDPISEHNRLYWYRQTLGQGPEFLTYFQNEAQLEKSRLLSDRFSAERPKGSFSTLEIQRTEQGDSAMYLCASSLARGKEKLFFGSGTQLSVL.

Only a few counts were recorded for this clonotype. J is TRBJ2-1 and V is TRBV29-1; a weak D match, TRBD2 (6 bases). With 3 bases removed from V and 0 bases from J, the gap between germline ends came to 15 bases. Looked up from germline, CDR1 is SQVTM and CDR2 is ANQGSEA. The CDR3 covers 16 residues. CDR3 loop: CSVDPPRGSSYNEQFF. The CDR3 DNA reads TGCAGCGTTGATCCCCCCCGGGGGAGCTCCTACAATGAGCAGTTCTTC.

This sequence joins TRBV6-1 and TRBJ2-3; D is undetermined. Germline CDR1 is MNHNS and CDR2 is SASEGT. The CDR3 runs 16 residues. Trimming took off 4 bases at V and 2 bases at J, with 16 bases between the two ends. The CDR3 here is CASSGSRHRPTDTQYF. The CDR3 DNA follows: TGTGCCAGCAGTGGTTCCAGGCACAGACCCACAGATACGCAGTATTTT.